Sequencing of this T cell receptor (beta chain) was carried out in a study of CD8 T cells in ankylosing spondylitis. Regarding the study as a whole: Disease-linked clones were reportedly significantly enriched in matched ankylosing spondylitis synovial fluid. About 8 highly homologous variants made up a TCR beta motif that seemed to typify ankylosing spondylitis blood.

Trimming took off 4 bases at V and 0 bases at J, with 10 bases between the two ends. The CDR3 is 14 residues long. Germline loops: CDR1 SGHRS, CDR2 YFSETQ. A quantitative 5'-RACE method, one with molecular barcodes, was used to make TCR beta libraries. Each CDR3 protein gets one entry after TCRdb re-called the 5' RACE reads with MiXCR. The sample has tens of thousands of distinct CDR3 sequences; more than 25% are singletons. Remarks on this clonotype: The antigen remains unidentified.

The chain joins TRBV5-1 to TRBJ1-2; no definite D call. The sequenced sample was blood, either unsorted or a sorted T cell fraction (not recorded which). The source of this sequence is a male donor with ankylosing spondylitis or in good health (not recorded which). CDR3 bases: TGCGCCAGCAGCAAAGGGATCGCTAACTATGGCTACACCTTC. Protein product: CASSKGIANYGYTF.